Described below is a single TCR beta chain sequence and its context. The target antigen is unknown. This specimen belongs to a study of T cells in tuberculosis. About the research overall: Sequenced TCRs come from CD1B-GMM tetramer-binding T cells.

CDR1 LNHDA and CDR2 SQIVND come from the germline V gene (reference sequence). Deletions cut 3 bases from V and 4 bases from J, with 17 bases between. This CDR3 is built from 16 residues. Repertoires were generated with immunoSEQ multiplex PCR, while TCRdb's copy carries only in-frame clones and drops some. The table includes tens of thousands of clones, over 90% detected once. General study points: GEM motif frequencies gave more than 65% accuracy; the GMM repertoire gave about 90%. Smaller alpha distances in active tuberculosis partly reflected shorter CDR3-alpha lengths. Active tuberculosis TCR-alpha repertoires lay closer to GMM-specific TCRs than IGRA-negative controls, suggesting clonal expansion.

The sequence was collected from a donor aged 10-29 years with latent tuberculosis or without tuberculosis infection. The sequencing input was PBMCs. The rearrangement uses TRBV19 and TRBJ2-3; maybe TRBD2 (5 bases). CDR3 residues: CASSIFSGIGADTQYF. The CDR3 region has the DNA TGTGCCAGTAGTATTTTTAGTGGGATCGGGGCAGATACGCAGTATTTT.